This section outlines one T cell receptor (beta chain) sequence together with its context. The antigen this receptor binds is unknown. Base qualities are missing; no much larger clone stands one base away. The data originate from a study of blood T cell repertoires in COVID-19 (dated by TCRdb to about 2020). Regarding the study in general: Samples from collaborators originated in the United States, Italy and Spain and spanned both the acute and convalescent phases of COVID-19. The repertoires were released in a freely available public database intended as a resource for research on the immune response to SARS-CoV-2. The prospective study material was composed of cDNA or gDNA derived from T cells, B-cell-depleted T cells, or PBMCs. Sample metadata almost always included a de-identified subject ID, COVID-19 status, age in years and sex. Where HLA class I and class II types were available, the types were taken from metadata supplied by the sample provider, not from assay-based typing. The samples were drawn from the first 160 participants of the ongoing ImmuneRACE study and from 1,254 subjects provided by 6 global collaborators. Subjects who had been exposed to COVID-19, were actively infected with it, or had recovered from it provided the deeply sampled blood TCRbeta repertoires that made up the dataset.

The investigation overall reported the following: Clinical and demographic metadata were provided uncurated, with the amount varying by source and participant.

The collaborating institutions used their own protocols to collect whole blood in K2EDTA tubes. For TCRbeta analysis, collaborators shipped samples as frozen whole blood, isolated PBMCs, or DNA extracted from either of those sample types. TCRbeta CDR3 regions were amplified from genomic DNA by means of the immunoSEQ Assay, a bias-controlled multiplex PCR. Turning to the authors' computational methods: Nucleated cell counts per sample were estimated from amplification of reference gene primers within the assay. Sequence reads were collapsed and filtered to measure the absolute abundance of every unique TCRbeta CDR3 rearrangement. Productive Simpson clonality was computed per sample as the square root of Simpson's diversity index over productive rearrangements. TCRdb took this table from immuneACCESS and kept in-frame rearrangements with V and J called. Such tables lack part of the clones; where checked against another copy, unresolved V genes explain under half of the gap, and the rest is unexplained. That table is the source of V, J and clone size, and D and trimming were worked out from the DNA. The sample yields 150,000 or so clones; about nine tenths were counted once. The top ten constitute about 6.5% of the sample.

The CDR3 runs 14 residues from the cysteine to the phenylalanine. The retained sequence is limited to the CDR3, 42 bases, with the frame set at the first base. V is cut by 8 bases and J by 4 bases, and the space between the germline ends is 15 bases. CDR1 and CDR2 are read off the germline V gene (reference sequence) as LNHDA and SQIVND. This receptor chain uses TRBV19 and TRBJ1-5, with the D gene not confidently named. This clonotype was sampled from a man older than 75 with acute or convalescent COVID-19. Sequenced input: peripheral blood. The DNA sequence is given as TGTGCCAGTTCTCCAGGAAAGAAGAATCAGCCCCAGCATTTT. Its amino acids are CASSPGKKNQPQHF.